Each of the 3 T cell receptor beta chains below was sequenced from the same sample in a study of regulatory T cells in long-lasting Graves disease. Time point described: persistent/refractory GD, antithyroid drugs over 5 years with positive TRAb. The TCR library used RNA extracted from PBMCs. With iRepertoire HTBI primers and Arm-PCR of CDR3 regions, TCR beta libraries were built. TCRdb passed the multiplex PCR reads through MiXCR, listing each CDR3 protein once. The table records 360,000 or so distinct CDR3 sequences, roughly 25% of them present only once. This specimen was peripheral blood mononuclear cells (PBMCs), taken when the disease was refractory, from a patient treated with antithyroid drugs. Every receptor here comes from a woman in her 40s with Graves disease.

The CDR3 sequence: CSVGGGSPSYEQYF. DNA of the CDR3: TGCAGCGTTGGTGGGGGCAGTCCCTCCTACGAGCAGTACTTC. The genes are TRBV29-1 and TRBJ2-7, with D maybe TRBD1 (6 bases). The CDR3 loop spans 14 amino acids. V was shortened by 4 bases and J by 0 bases, with 13 bases between the two germline ends. CDR1 is SQVTM, CDR2 ANQGSEA, per germline.

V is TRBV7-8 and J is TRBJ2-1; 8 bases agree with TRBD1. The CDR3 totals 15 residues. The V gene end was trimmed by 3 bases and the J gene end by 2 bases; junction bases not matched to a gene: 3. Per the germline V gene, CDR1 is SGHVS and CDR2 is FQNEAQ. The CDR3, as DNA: TGTGCCAGCAGCTTCCAGGGGGCAGCCTACAATGAGCAGTTCTTC. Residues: CASSFQGAAYNEQFF.

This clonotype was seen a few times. CDR3 coding DNA: TGTGCCAGCAGCTTGGGCCAGGGTGTATTTAACGAGCAGTACTTC. Its protein is CASSLGQGVFNEQYF. The chain links TRBV5-4 to TRBJ2-7; TRBD1 might be the D (5 bases). Germline values: CDR1 SGHNT, CDR2 YYREEE (reference sequence). V was clipped by 0 bases and J by 5 bases, with 15 bases between them. This CDR3 is 15 amino acids long.